Below are 17 T cell receptor beta chains sequenced from a single sample in a study of Graves' ophthalmopathy and Graves' hyperthyroidism. The authors amplified TCR beta CDR3 regions, and they did so from RNA transcripts for repertoire sequencing. HTBI-primed first-round RT-PCR preceded second-round multiplex PCR. Each CDR3 protein gets one entry after TCRdb re-called the multiplex PCR reads with MiXCR. The top ten hold more than 9% of the sample, which has approximately 330,000 distinct CDR3 sequences, about a sixth seen once. The specimen was peripheral blood. The receptors come from an adult man with Graves' ophthalmopathy.

This clonotype was seen many times. A read error is possible here, since a much larger clone lies one base away. The chain joins TRBV11-1 to TRBJ2-5; TRBD1 matches at 8 bases. V shed 5 bases and J 8 bases; nucleotides not matched to a gene: 7. Per germline, CDR1 SGHAT and CDR2 FQDESV (reference sequence). This CDR3 region has 13 residues. This chain's CDR3 is CASSLRGQATQYF. The CDR3 nucleotides read TGTGCCAGCAGCCTCCGGGGACAGGCAACCCAGTACTTC.

This clonotype was counted ten times or more. This chain links TRBV18 with TRBJ2-5; no definite D call. The CDR3 sequence is 14 residues long. Trimming left V 2 bases short and J 4 bases short, with 11 bases between. Germline CDR1 and CDR2: KGHSH and LQKENI. For the CDR3, the DNA is TGTGCCAGCTCACCAGGGTACAGAGGAGAGACCCAGTACTTC. As protein: CASSPGYRGETQYF. The complete variable domain, with remaining parts taken from reference TRBV18 and TRBJ2-5, reads NAGVMQNPRHLVRRRGQEARLRCSPMKGHSHVYWYRQLPEEGLKFMVYLQKENIIDESGMPKERFSAEFPKEGPSILRIQQVVRGDSAAYFCASSPGYRGETQYFGPGTRLLVL.

The chain links TRBV5-1 to TRBJ1-6, with a tentative D call TRBD1 (6 bases). CDR1 SGHRS and CDR2 YFSETQ come from the germline V gene. The CDR3 has 17 residues. Trimming left V 5 bases short and J 5 bases short, with 20 bases between. CDR3 region: CASSLTTGTRDNSPLHF. CDR3 nucleotide sequence: TGCGCCAGCAGTCTCACCACCGGGACACGGGATAATTCACCCCTCCACTTT.

Ten or more counts support this clonotype. V is TRBV27 and J is TRBJ1-2, with no clear D. Germline CDR1 MNHEY, CDR2 SMNVEV (reference sequence). CDR3 length: 16 amino acids. Trimming left V 0 bases short and J 0 bases short, with 11 bases between. This chain's CDR3 is CASSLSVGQTNYGYTF. CDR3 in DNA: TGTGCCAGCAGTTTATCTGTTGGGCAAACTAACTATGGCTACACCTTC.

In this sample, this clonotype turned up many times. The chain combines TRBV10-3 with TRBJ2-5; no definite D call. The length of the CDR3 is 13 residues. Germline CDR1 reads ENHRY; CDR2 reads SYGVKD. Trimming shortened V by 0 bases and J by 4 bases, and 6 bases separated the two germline ends. Here the CDR3 reads CAISESSAETQYF. CDR3 in DNA: TGTGCCATCAGTGAGTCGTCAGCAGAGACCCAGTACTTC.

This clonotype was seen at least ten times. J is TRBJ2-2 and V is TRBV5-1; D gene uncertain. Germline V gene lookup returns CDR1 SGHRS and CDR2 YFSETQ. The CDR3 runs to 14 residues. Between the trimmed V and J ends, which lost 0 bases and 1 base, there was a span of 4 bases. CDR3: CASSLAQNTGELFF. For the CDR3, the DNA is TGCGCCAGCAGCTTGGCCCAGAACACCGGGGAGCTGTTTTTT. Drawing the rest from reference TRBV5-1 and TRBJ2-2, the complete variable domain is KAGVTQTPRYLIKTRGQQVTLSCSPISGHRSVSWYQQTPGQGLQFLFEYFSETQRNKGNFPGRFSGRQFSNSRSEMNVSTLELGDSALYLCASSLAQNTGELFFGEGSRLTVL.

The rearrangement joins TRBV2 to TRBJ1-6; TRBD1 aligns across 7 bases. J lost 0 bases, V lost 6 bases, and 14 bases had no gene match. Per germline, CDR1 SNHLY and CDR2 FYNNEI. The CDR3 runs to 19 residues. CDR3 DNA: TGTGCCAGCAGAGTGTTTCGGGACAGCTTCAGCTCCTATAATTCACCCCTCCACTTT. Protein: CASRVFRDSFSSYNSPLHF.

With regard to this clonotype: Germline is not matched at one junction end, which may reflect a read error. The J gene is TRBJ1-2, the V gene TRBV27, with a possible D match to TRBD1 (6 bases). In germline, CDR1 is MNHEY, CDR2 SMNVEV (reference sequence). The CDR3 is made up of 15 amino acids. The chain's CDR3 is CASSPYGGATYGYIF. CDR3 nucleotides: TGTGCCAGCAGTCCGTATGGGGGCGCGACCTATGGCTACATCTTC.

This clonotype was counted many times. The genes are TRBV6-1 and TRBJ1-5, with 9 bases matching TRBD1. The CDR3 sequence is 15 residues long. V was clipped by 4 bases and J by 2 bases; unmatched bases: 3. CDR1 MNHNS and CDR2 SASEGT come from the germline V gene. CDR3 region: CASSAWTGGNQPQHF. The CDR3 bases are TGTGCCAGCAGTGCCTGGACAGGGGGCAATCAGCCCCAGCATTTT.

This clonotype has at least ten counts. V and J are TRBV11-2 and TRBJ1-5, with TRBD1 matching over 8 bases. J was trimmed by 3 bases and V by 3 bases; bases with no gene match: 4. CDR3 length: 15 residues. CDR1 is SGHAT and CDR2 is FQNNGV in the germline V gene. This chain's CDR3 is CASSLSGGYNQPQHF. The CDR3 nucleotides read TGTGCCAGCAGCTTGTCAGGGGGCTACAATCAGCCCCAGCATTTT.

In this sample, this clonotype turned up many times. The chain has TRBV12-3 or TRBV12-4 and TRBJ1-1; D is uncertain. Trimming pared 5 bases from V and 1 base from J, leaving 8 bases between. The CDR3 consists of 13 residues. CDR3 in DNA: TGTGCCAGCAGTGACTCCGGGAACACTGAAGCTTTCTTT. Translated: CASSDSGNTEAFF.

Many counts were recorded for this clonotype. The chain joins TRBV6-2 or TRBV6-3 to TRBJ2-7; 14 bases map to TRBD2. CDR3 length equals 18 residues. Germline V gene data show CDR1 as MNHEY and CDR2 as SVGEGT. Trimming at V came to 0 bases and at J to 3 bases, leaving 7 bases not matched to a gene. The CDR3 sequence: CASSYSTGTSGGRYEQYF. The CDR3 bases are TGTGCCAGCAGTTACTCAACCGGGACTAGCGGGGGCCGCTACGAGCAGTACTTC.

Many counts were recorded for this clonotype. The chain carries TRBV20-1 and TRBJ2-7; 8 nucleotides line up with TRBD1. There are 16 residues in the CDR3. CDR1 is DFQATT, CDR2 SNEGSKA, per germline (reference sequence). V lost 0 bases to trimming and J lost 4 bases; unmatched junction nucleotides: 11. This CDR3 is CSARDPRGPDVYEQYF. The CDR3 DNA is TGCAGTGCTAGAGACCCCAGGGGGCCGGATGTATACGAGCAGTACTTC.

This clonotype was seen a handful of times. A read error may be the cause here, since a much bigger clone is one base away. The chain has TRBV19 and TRBJ1-5, with a possible D match to TRBD1 (5 bases). The V and J ends lost 7 bases and 2 bases respectively, with 21 bases between them. Germline CDR1 is LNHDA and CDR2 is SQIVND (reference sequence). The CDR3 loop spans 17 amino acids. CDR3 in DNA: TGTGCCAGTATCGATGCGGGGCCGGGGGATGGCAATCAGCCCCAGCATTTT. Amino acid sequence: CASIDAGPGDGNQPQHF.

This clonotype was detected ten times or more. V gene TRBV6-2 or TRBV6-3 combines with J gene TRBJ1-1; 9 bases are a match to TRBD1. Trimming cost V 6 bases and J 5 bases; bases outside gene matches: 7. Germline CDR1 is MNHEY and CDR2 is SVGEGT. The CDR3 totals 14 residues. The CDR3 DNA sequence: TGTGCCAGCAGGCCGACAGGGGGAGAAACTGAAGCTTTCTTT. Protein product: CASRPTGGETEAFF.

This clonotype was counted ten times or more. This rearrangement joins TRBV28 to TRBJ1-1, with D perhaps matching TRBD1 (5 bases). The CDR3 has 12 residues. Germline V lookup: CDR1 MDHEN, CDR2 SYDVKM. V was shortened by 6 bases and J by 11 bases, with 16 bases between the two germline ends. In nucleotides, the CDR3 is TGTGCCAGCAGCCTCCGGGACTGCAGGGCTTTCTTT. Residues: CASSLRDCRAFF.

This clonotype was recorded at least ten times. The chain combines TRBV6-2 or TRBV6-3 with TRBJ1-5; 8 bases align to TRBD1. This CDR3 spans 16 amino acids. Per germline, CDR1 MNHEY and CDR2 SVGEGT. The junction had 11 bases not matched to a gene; V was cut back by 4 bases and J by 6 bases. The CDR3 DNA reads TGTGCCAGCAGTTGGGGGGCGGACAGGGCCGCTCAGCCCCAGCATTTT. This sequence encodes CASSWGADRAAQPQHF.